Detailed here is one T cell receptor (beta chain). Its specificity is unknown. V was trimmed by 1 base and J by 5 bases, leaving 12 bases between them. CDR3 length: 15 residues. Germline-derived CDR1 and CDR2 are SGHVS and FQNEAQ. This specimen belongs to a study of response to subunit inactivated influenza vaccine. General study results and limits: Each seasonal influenza vaccination recruits few new T cells, the authors suggested.

TCRdb reprocessed the RT-PCR reads with MiXCR, giving one entry per CDR3 protein. In the table there are under 550,000 distinct CDR3 sequences, approximately 7.6% of which are singletons. Material: PBMCs from blood, obtained around 2 years after vaccination. The rearrangement uses TRBV7-8 and TRBJ1-5; D is perhaps TRBD1 (6 bases). The TCR comes from a man aged 45-69 years who received an inactivated influenza vaccine. The CDR3: CASSLGGGRHQPQHF. CDR3 bases: TGTGCCAGCAGCTTAGGGGGGGGGCGGCATCAGCCCCAGCATTTT.